The rows below give T cell receptor beta chains drawn from one sample of a study of metastatic and nonmetastatic thyroid tumors. TCRdb re-called the PCR reads with MiXCR. The table records thousands of clones, approximately 32% of them present only once. Input material: adjacent normal tissue. Receptors were obtained from a female donor with papillary thyroid cancer or a benign thyroid nodule (not recorded which). Some clones in this sample may be carry-over from other donors' samples. CDR3s include the opening cysteine and the closing phenylalanine or tryptophan. Each record gives: clone size, V gene, J gene, D gene, CDR3 protein, CDR3 DNA. A D gene is named only where the DNA matches it firmly. Size is stated for part of the rows, as once, few or many counts, or as a class when the clone is expanded.

abundance: few; v_gene: TRBV19; j_gene: TRBJ2-2; d_gene: .; CDR3aa: CASTSDRRETGELFF; CDR3nt: TGCGCCAGTACCTCTGACAGGAGGGAGACCGGGGAGCTGTTTTTT
abundance: .; v_gene: TRBV7-8; j_gene: TRBJ1-3; d_gene: TRBD1; CDR3aa: CASSRGTGSNTIYF; CDR3nt: TGTGCCAGCAGCAGAGGGACAGGGAGTAACACCATATATTTT
abundance: .; v_gene: TRBV27; j_gene: TRBJ2-3; d_gene: .; CDR3aa: CASSLEGLGTYTQYF; CDR3nt: TGTGCCAGCAGTTTAGAGGGGTTAGGCACATATACGCAGTATTTT
abundance: few; v_gene: TRBV27; j_gene: TRBJ1-5; d_gene: .; CDR3aa: CASSHAGGESNQPQHF; CDR3nt: TGTGCCAGCAGTCATGCGGGAGGGGAGAGCAATCAGCCCCAGCATTTT
abundance: few; v_gene: TRBV6-1; j_gene: TRBJ1-2; d_gene: .; CDR3aa: CASRQGFNYGYTF; CDR3nt: TGTGCCAGCAGGCAGGGTTTTAACTATGGCTACACCTTC
abundance: .; v_gene: TRBV2; j_gene: TRBJ2-1; d_gene: .; CDR3aa: CASSGGGGREEQFF; CDR3nt: TGTGCCAGCAGTGGAGGGGGGGGAAGGGAAGAGCAGTTCTTC
abundance: few; v_gene: TRBV27; j_gene: TRBJ1-2; d_gene: .; CDR3aa: CASRPWGGGYYGYTF; CDR3nt: TGTGCGAGCCGGCCCTGGGGGGGGGGCTACTATGGCTACACCTTC
abundance: few; v_gene: TRBV10-2; j_gene: TRBJ1-4; d_gene: .; CDR3aa: CASSVSSTNEKLFF; CDR3nt: TGCGCCAGCAGTGTGAGTTCAACTAATGAAAAACTGTTTTTT
abundance: .; v_gene: TRBV2; j_gene: TRBJ2-7; d_gene: .; CDR3aa: CASSEGTVAPAEQYF; CDR3nt: TGTGCCAGCAGCGAAGGGACGGTAGCTCCCGCCGAGCAGTACTTC
abundance: .; v_gene: TRBV30; j_gene: TRBJ2-7; d_gene: TRBD1; CDR3aa: CAWSRGQGVYEQYF; CDR3nt: TGTGCCTGGAGTCGGGGACAGGGAGTCTACGAGCAGTACTTC
abundance: .; v_gene: TRBV12-3/TRBV12-4; j_gene: TRBJ2-7; d_gene: .; CDR3aa: CASSPSGTRVEQYF; CDR3nt: TGTGCCAGCAGTCCCTCCGGGACACGGGTCGAGCAGTACTTC
abundance: once; v_gene: TRBV5-4; j_gene: TRBJ1-4; d_gene: TRBD1; CDR3aa: CASSINRGLDEKLSF; CDR3nt: TGTGCCAGCAGTATCAACAGGGGGCTGGATGAAAAACTGTCCTTT
abundance: once; v_gene: TRBV20-1; j_gene: TRBJ1-2; d_gene: TRBD1; CDR3aa: CSAQGTGGALGYTF; CDR3nt: TGCAGTGCCCAAGGGACAGGGGGCGCGTTGGGCTACACCTTC
abundance: .; v_gene: TRBV28; j_gene: TRBJ2-7; d_gene: TRBD1; CDR3aa: CASSSGTGRNEQYF; CDR3nt: TGTGCCAGCAGTTCCGGGACAGGGAGGAACGAGCAGTACTTC
abundance: .; v_gene: TRBV27; j_gene: TRBJ2-1; d_gene: .; CDR3aa: CASSPQTSRGDEQFF; CDR3nt: TGTGCCAGCAGTCCACAGACTAGTAGGGGCGATGAGCAGTTCTTC
abundance: large; v_gene: TRBV30; j_gene: TRBJ2-2; d_gene: TRBD2; CDR3aa: CAWSPLGGNRNTGELFF; CDR3nt: TGTGCCTGGAGTCCCCTCGGGGGGAACAGGAACACCGGGGAGCTGTTTTTT
abundance: .; v_gene: TRBV28; j_gene: TRBJ1-1; d_gene: .; CDR3aa: CASSPTANTEAFF; CDR3nt: TGTGCCAGCAGTCCCACAGCGAACACTGAAGCTTTCTTT
abundance: .; v_gene: TRBV20-1; j_gene: TRBJ2-7; d_gene: .; CDR3aa: CSARGPGGGYEQYF; CDR3nt: TGCAGTGCTAGAGGCCCTGGGGGAGGATACGAGCAGTACTTC
abundance: few; v_gene: TRBV7-3; j_gene: TRBJ1-2; d_gene: .; CDR3aa: CASRTFNYGYTF; CDR3nt: TGTGCCAGCAGGACTTTTAACTATGGCTACACCTTC
abundance: .; v_gene: TRBV7-6; j_gene: TRBJ1-1; d_gene: .; CDR3aa: CASSLYRVTEAFF; CDR3nt: TGTGCCAGCAGCTTATACAGGGTCACTGAAGCTTTCTTT
abundance: .; v_gene: TRBV20-1; j_gene: TRBJ1-2; d_gene: TRBD1; CDR3aa: CSARRDREYGYTF; CDR3nt: TGCAGTGCTAGAAGGGACAGGGAGTATGGCTACACCTTC
abundance: few; v_gene: TRBV20-1; j_gene: TRBJ1-1; d_gene: TRBD1; CDR3aa: CSARPGQGIFKAFF; CDR3nt: TGCAGTGCTAGGCCGGGACAGGGGATATTTAAAGCTTTCTTT
abundance: .; v_gene: TRBV6-1; j_gene: TRBJ1-2; d_gene: TRBD1; CDR3aa: CASSPSDRGWYGYTF; CDR3nt: TGTGCCAGCAGTCCCTCCGACAGGGGCTGGTATGGCTACACCTTC
abundance: .; v_gene: TRBV6-1; j_gene: TRBJ2-7; d_gene: .; CDR3aa: CASSELLSYEQYF; CDR3nt: TGTGCCAGCAGTGAGCTACTTTCCTACGAGCAGTACTTC
abundance: .; v_gene: TRBV5-1; j_gene: TRBJ2-1; d_gene: .; CDR3aa: CASSLGRGHYNEQFF; CDR3nt: TGCGCCAGCAGCTTAGGCAGGGGCCATTACAATGAGCAGTTCTTC
abundance: few; v_gene: TRBV28; j_gene: TRBJ2-7; d_gene: .; CDR3aa: CASSLGTYEQYF; CDR3nt: TGTGCCAGCAGTTTAGGTACCTACGAGCAGTACTTC
abundance: few; v_gene: TRBV2; j_gene: TRBJ2-3; d_gene: .; CDR3aa: CASRFRGAPTDTQYF; CDR3nt: TGTGCCAGCAGGTTCCGGGGGGCGCCCACAGATACGCAGTATTTT
abundance: .; v_gene: TRBV20-1; j_gene: TRBJ1-6; d_gene: TRBD1; CDR3aa: CSASRDRGNSPLHF; CDR3nt: TGCAGTGCTAGTCGGGACAGGGGCAATTCACCCCTCCACTTT
abundance: .; v_gene: TRBV2; j_gene: TRBJ1-6; d_gene: .; CDR3aa: CASRDAGAPLHF; CDR3nt: TGTGCCAGCAGAGACGCGGGGGCACCCCTCCACTTT
abundance: .; v_gene: TRBV20-1; j_gene: TRBJ2-7; d_gene: TRBD1; CDR3aa: CSAGTGTGSYEQYF; CDR3nt: TGCAGTGCTGGTACCGGGACAGGGAGCTACGAGCAGTACTTC
abundance: .; v_gene: TRBV12-3/TRBV12-4; j_gene: TRBJ1-2; d_gene: TRBD1; CDR3aa: CASSRQGGPGYNF; CDR3nt: TGTGCCAGCAGCAGACAGGGTGGCCCTGGCTACAACTTC
abundance: few; v_gene: TRBV6-1; j_gene: TRBJ2-2; d_gene: .; CDR3aa: CASSEGRVNYRTGELFF; CDR3nt: TGTGCCAGCAGTGAGGGCAGGGTTAATTATAGGACCGGGGAGCTGTTTTTT
abundance: .; v_gene: TRBV5-1; j_gene: TRBJ1-6; d_gene: .; CDR3aa: CASSIGSPYSPLHF; CDR3nt: TGCGCCAGCAGCATAGGGAGTCCTTATTCACCCCTCCACTTT
abundance: .; v_gene: TRBV12-3/TRBV12-4; j_gene: TRBJ2-5; d_gene: .; CDR3aa: CASSLARIQETQYF; CDR3nt: TGTGCCAGCAGTTTAGCGCGGATCCAAGAGACCCAGTACTTC
abundance: few; v_gene: TRBV4-3; j_gene: TRBJ2-2; d_gene: .; CDR3aa: CASSQDRRSIPGELFF; CDR3nt: TGCGCCAGCAGCCAAGATAGGCGGTCTATCCCCGGGGAGCTGTTTTTT
abundance: .; v_gene: TRBV27; j_gene: TRBJ1-1; d_gene: .; CDR3aa: CASSPTQGEAFF; CDR3nt: TGTGCCAGCAGCCCAACGCAGGGCGAAGCTTTCTTT
abundance: .; v_gene: TRBV12-3/TRBV12-4; j_gene: TRBJ2-5; d_gene: TRBD1; CDR3aa: CASSLGTEETQYF; CDR3nt: TGTGCCAGCAGCCTGGGGACAGAAGAGACCCAGTACTTC
abundance: .; v_gene: TRBV27; j_gene: TRBJ1-1; d_gene: .; CDR3aa: CASRGTGGGMNTEAFF; CDR3nt: TGTGCCAGCAGGGGAACAGGCGGCGGGATGAACACTGAAGCTTTCTTT
abundance: .; v_gene: TRBV20-1; j_gene: TRBJ2-5; d_gene: TRBD2; CDR3aa: CSAPLAGVETQYF; CDR3nt: TGCAGTGCTCCCCTAGCGGGAGTTGAGACCCAGTACTTC
abundance: .; v_gene: TRBV10-3; j_gene: TRBJ1-6; d_gene: TRBD1; CDR3aa: CAISNRTGVGSPLHF; CDR3nt: TGTGCCATCAGTAACAGGACAGGGGTAGGCTCACCCCTCCACTTT
abundance: few; v_gene: TRBV30; j_gene: TRBJ1-6; d_gene: .; CDR3aa: CAWSISGQRNSPLHF; CDR3nt: TGTGCCTGGAGTATCAGCGGACAGAGGAATTCACCCCTCCACTTT
abundance: few; v_gene: TRBV20-1; j_gene: TRBJ2-7; d_gene: TRBD1; CDR3aa: CSARGPTGRAYEQYF; CDR3nt: TGCAGTGCTAGGGGCCCGACAGGGCGAGCCTACGAGCAGTACTTC
abundance: .; v_gene: TRBV7-6; j_gene: TRBJ1-2; d_gene: .; CDR3aa: CASSPSEGDGNCGYTF; CDR3nt: TGTGCCAGCAGCCCCAGTGAGGGGGACGGGAACTGTGGCTACACCTTC
abundance: few; v_gene: TRBV19; j_gene: TRBJ2-2; d_gene: .; CDR3aa: CASDRWYTLELFF; CDR3nt: TGTGCCAGTGACAGGTGGTACACCTTGGAGCTGTTTTTT
abundance: few; v_gene: TRBV15; j_gene: TRBJ2-1; d_gene: .; CDR3aa: CATSRVSGGNEQFF; CDR3nt: TGTGCCACCAGCAGGGTCTCTGGAGGGAATGAGCAGTTCTTC
abundance: .; v_gene: TRBV6-2/TRBV6-3; j_gene: TRBJ2-1; d_gene: .; CDR3aa: CASSYSRISNEQFF; CDR3nt: TGTGCCAGCAGTTACTCGCGTATCTCCAATGAGCAGTTCTTC
abundance: .; v_gene: TRBV30; j_gene: TRBJ1-5; d_gene: .; CDR3aa: CASSGHLNQPQHF; CDR3nt: TGTGCCTCCTCCGGACACCTAAATCAGCCCCAGCATTTT
abundance: .; v_gene: TRBV6-1; j_gene: TRBJ2-7; d_gene: TRBD2; CDR3aa: CASSEAAGAAYEQYF; CDR3nt: TGTGCCAGCAGTGAGGCGGCGGGAGCGGCCTACGAGCAGTACTTC
abundance: many; v_gene: TRBV6-1; j_gene: TRBJ2-7; d_gene: TRBD2; CDR3aa: CASTPGLAGEFPYEQYF; CDR3nt: TGTGCCAGCACCCCCGGTCTAGCGGGAGAGTTTCCCTACGAGCAGTACTTC
abundance: .; v_gene: TRBV28; j_gene: TRBJ1-2; d_gene: .; CDR3aa: CASSLSGRGLGYGYTF; CDR3nt: TGTGCCAGCAGTCTGTCGGGACGAGGCTTGGGCTATGGCTACACCTTC